This is a list of T cell receptor beta chains from one sample in a study of shared clonotypes between healthy human individuals. TCRdb keeps only in-frame clones here, not all; method: immunoSEQ multiplex PCR. Of about 480,000 clones listed, about three quarters are singletons. Sequenced input: PBMCs. These receptors all stem from a woman aged 35 to 49 in good health. Some clones in this sample may be carry-over from other donors' samples. CDR3s include the opening cysteine and the closing phenylalanine or tryptophan. The order of the fields is V gene, J gene, clone size, D gene, CDR3 protein, CDR3 DNA. The D gene is left open where the match is weak. Not all rows give a size; the values are once, few, many and, for expanded clones, a class.

V gene: TRBV7-8
J gene: TRBJ2-1
clone size: -
D gene: -
CDR3 protein: CASSSVRGRYNEQFF
CDR3 DNA: TGTGCCAGCAGCTCGGTCAGGGGAAGGTACAATGAGCAGTTCTTC

V gene: TRBV27
J gene: TRBJ2-1
clone size: -
D gene: TRBD2
CDR3 protein: CASVGGGNYNEQFF
CDR3 DNA: TGTGCCAGCGTGGGGGGAGGGAATTACAATGAGCAGTTCTTC

V gene: TRBV30
J gene: TRBJ2-2
clone size: -
D gene: TRBD2
CDR3 protein: CAWTLAGGRTGELFF
CDR3 DNA: TGTGCCTGGACCCTAGCGGGAGGGAGGACCGGGGAGCTGTTTTTT

V gene: TRBV19
J gene: TRBJ2-7
clone size: -
D gene: -
CDR3 protein: CASSPTVKGSYEQYF
CDR3 DNA: TGTGCCAGTAGTCCCACTGTTAAGGGCTCCTACGAGCAGTACTTC

V gene: TRBV7-9
J gene: TRBJ2-7
clone size: once
D gene: TRBD1
CDR3 protein: CASSLDGQGAYEQYF
CDR3 DNA: TGTGCCAGCAGCTTAGACGGACAGGGGGCCTACGAGCAGTACTTC

V gene: TRBV11-3
J gene: TRBJ2-7
clone size: few
D gene: -
CDR3 protein: CASSFDTTRSYEQYF
CDR3 DNA: TGTGCCAGCAGCTTTGATACTACCCGATCCTACGAGCAGTACTTC

V gene: TRBV6-6
J gene: TRBJ2-1
clone size: -
D gene: -
CDR3 protein: CASSYWQTDNEQFF
CDR3 DNA: TGTGCCAGCAGTTACTGGCAAACTGACAATGAGCAGTTCTTC

V gene: TRBV5-4
J gene: TRBJ2-3
clone size: -
D gene: TRBD2
CDR3 protein: CASSWKTSSGGSTDTQYF
CDR3 DNA: TGTGCCAGCAGCTGGAAGACCTCTAGCGGGGGGAGCACAGATACGCAGTATTTT

V gene: TRBV2
J gene: TRBJ2-1
clone size: -
D gene: -
CDR3 protein: CASSVYAGISYNEQFF
CDR3 DNA: TGTGCCAGCAGTGTTTATGCGGGTATCTCCTACAATGAGCAGTTCTTC

V gene: TRBV6-1
J gene: TRBJ2-1
clone size: few
D gene: -
CDR3 protein: CASSDTPGSYNEQFF
CDR3 DNA: TGTGCCAGCAGTGACACACCGGGATCCTACAATGAGCAGTTCTTC

V gene: TRBV5-6
J gene: TRBJ1-5
clone size: -
D gene: TRBD1
CDR3 protein: CASSLGQGARQPQHF
CDR3 DNA: TGTGCCAGCAGCCTGGGACAGGGGGCACGGCAGCCCCAGCATTTT

V gene: TRBV7-2
J gene: TRBJ1-5
clone size: -
D gene: -
CDR3 protein: CASSFSRSGSNQPQHF
CDR3 DNA: TGTGCCAGCAGCTTCTCCCGGAGCGGTAGCAATCAGCCCCAGCATTTT

V gene: TRBV27
J gene: TRBJ2-3
clone size: -
D gene: TRBD2
CDR3 protein: CASSLPGLAGATDTQYF
CDR3 DNA: TGTGCCAGCAGTTTACCAGGGCTAGCGGGAGCCACAGATACGCAGTATTTT

V gene: TRBV10-3
J gene: TRBJ1-1
clone size: few
D gene: -
CDR3 protein: CAIRRDMATEAFF
CDR3 DNA: TGTGCCATCAGGCGGGACATGGCTACCGAAGCTTTCTTT

V gene: TRBV29-1
J gene: TRBJ2-4
clone size: -
D gene: TRBD1
CDR3 protein: CSANAQGLAKNIQYF
CDR3 DNA: TGCAGCGCAAACGCACAGGGGTTAGCCAAAAACATTCAGTACTTC

V gene: TRBV5-1
J gene: TRBJ2-7
clone size: once
D gene: TRBD2
CDR3 protein: CASSWAGGYEQYF
CDR3 DNA: TGCGCCAGCAGCTGGGCCGGGGGGTACGAGCAGTACTTC

V gene: TRBV5-4
J gene: TRBJ2-2
clone size: -
D gene: TRBD1
CDR3 protein: CASSLGTGGFTGELFF
CDR3 DNA: TGTGCCAGCAGCTTAGGGACAGGGGGTTTCACCGGGGAGCTGTTTTTT

V gene: TRBV7-3
J gene: TRBJ2-1
clone size: -
D gene: -
CDR3 protein: CASSLLLGEQFF
CDR3 DNA: TGTGCCAGCAGCCTCCTCCTTGGGGAGCAGTTCTTC

V gene: TRBV10-3
J gene: TRBJ1-1
clone size: few
D gene: TRBD1
CDR3 protein: CAISQGGANTEAFF
CDR3 DNA: TGTGCCATCAGTCAGGGGGGGGCGAACACTGAAGCTTTCTTT

V gene: TRBV29-1
J gene: TRBJ1-1
clone size: -
D gene: TRBD1
CDR3 protein: CSVEERQGVNTEAFF
CDR3 DNA: TGCAGCGTTGAAGAACGTCAGGGGGTTAACACTGAAGCTTTCTTT

V gene: TRBV5-1
J gene: TRBJ2-2
clone size: -
D gene: -
CDR3 protein: CASSSRGNTGELFF
CDR3 DNA: TGCGCCAGCAGCTCTAGGGGGAACACCGGGGAGCTGTTTTTT

V gene: TRBV7-8
J gene: TRBJ2-2
clone size: -
D gene: -
CDR3 protein: CASSLVHGELFF
CDR3 DNA: TGTGCCAGCAGCTTGGTGCACGGGGAGCTGTTTTTT

V gene: TRBV19
J gene: TRBJ2-2
clone size: -
D gene: TRBD1
CDR3 protein: CASSKGWDSANTGELFF
CDR3 DNA: TGTGCCAGTAGTAAGGGCTGGGACAGCGCGAACACCGGGGAGCTGTTTTTT

V gene: TRBV7-2
J gene: TRBJ1-4
clone size: -
D gene: -
CDR3 protein: CASSLYSQGLGGKLFF
CDR3 DNA: TGTGCCAGCAGCTTATACTCCCAGGGGCTCGGGGGGAAACTGTTTTTT

V gene: TRBV11-2
J gene: TRBJ2-1
clone size: many
D gene: TRBD2
CDR3 protein: CASSLGRKIAGGSYNEQFF
CDR3 DNA: TGTGCCAGCAGCTTAGGGAGGAAAATAGCGGGGGGATCCTACAATGAGCAGTTCTTC

V gene: TRBV5-1
J gene: TRBJ2-1
clone size: -
D gene: TRBD2
CDR3 protein: CASSLDSGRHNEQFF
CDR3 DNA: TGCGCCAGCAGCTTGGATAGCGGGAGGCATAATGAGCAGTTCTTC

V gene: TRBV29-1
J gene: TRBJ2-3
clone size: -
D gene: -
CDR3 protein: CSVVSGSDTQYF
CDR3 DNA: TGCAGCGTTGTCTCGGGGAGCGATACGCAGTATTTT